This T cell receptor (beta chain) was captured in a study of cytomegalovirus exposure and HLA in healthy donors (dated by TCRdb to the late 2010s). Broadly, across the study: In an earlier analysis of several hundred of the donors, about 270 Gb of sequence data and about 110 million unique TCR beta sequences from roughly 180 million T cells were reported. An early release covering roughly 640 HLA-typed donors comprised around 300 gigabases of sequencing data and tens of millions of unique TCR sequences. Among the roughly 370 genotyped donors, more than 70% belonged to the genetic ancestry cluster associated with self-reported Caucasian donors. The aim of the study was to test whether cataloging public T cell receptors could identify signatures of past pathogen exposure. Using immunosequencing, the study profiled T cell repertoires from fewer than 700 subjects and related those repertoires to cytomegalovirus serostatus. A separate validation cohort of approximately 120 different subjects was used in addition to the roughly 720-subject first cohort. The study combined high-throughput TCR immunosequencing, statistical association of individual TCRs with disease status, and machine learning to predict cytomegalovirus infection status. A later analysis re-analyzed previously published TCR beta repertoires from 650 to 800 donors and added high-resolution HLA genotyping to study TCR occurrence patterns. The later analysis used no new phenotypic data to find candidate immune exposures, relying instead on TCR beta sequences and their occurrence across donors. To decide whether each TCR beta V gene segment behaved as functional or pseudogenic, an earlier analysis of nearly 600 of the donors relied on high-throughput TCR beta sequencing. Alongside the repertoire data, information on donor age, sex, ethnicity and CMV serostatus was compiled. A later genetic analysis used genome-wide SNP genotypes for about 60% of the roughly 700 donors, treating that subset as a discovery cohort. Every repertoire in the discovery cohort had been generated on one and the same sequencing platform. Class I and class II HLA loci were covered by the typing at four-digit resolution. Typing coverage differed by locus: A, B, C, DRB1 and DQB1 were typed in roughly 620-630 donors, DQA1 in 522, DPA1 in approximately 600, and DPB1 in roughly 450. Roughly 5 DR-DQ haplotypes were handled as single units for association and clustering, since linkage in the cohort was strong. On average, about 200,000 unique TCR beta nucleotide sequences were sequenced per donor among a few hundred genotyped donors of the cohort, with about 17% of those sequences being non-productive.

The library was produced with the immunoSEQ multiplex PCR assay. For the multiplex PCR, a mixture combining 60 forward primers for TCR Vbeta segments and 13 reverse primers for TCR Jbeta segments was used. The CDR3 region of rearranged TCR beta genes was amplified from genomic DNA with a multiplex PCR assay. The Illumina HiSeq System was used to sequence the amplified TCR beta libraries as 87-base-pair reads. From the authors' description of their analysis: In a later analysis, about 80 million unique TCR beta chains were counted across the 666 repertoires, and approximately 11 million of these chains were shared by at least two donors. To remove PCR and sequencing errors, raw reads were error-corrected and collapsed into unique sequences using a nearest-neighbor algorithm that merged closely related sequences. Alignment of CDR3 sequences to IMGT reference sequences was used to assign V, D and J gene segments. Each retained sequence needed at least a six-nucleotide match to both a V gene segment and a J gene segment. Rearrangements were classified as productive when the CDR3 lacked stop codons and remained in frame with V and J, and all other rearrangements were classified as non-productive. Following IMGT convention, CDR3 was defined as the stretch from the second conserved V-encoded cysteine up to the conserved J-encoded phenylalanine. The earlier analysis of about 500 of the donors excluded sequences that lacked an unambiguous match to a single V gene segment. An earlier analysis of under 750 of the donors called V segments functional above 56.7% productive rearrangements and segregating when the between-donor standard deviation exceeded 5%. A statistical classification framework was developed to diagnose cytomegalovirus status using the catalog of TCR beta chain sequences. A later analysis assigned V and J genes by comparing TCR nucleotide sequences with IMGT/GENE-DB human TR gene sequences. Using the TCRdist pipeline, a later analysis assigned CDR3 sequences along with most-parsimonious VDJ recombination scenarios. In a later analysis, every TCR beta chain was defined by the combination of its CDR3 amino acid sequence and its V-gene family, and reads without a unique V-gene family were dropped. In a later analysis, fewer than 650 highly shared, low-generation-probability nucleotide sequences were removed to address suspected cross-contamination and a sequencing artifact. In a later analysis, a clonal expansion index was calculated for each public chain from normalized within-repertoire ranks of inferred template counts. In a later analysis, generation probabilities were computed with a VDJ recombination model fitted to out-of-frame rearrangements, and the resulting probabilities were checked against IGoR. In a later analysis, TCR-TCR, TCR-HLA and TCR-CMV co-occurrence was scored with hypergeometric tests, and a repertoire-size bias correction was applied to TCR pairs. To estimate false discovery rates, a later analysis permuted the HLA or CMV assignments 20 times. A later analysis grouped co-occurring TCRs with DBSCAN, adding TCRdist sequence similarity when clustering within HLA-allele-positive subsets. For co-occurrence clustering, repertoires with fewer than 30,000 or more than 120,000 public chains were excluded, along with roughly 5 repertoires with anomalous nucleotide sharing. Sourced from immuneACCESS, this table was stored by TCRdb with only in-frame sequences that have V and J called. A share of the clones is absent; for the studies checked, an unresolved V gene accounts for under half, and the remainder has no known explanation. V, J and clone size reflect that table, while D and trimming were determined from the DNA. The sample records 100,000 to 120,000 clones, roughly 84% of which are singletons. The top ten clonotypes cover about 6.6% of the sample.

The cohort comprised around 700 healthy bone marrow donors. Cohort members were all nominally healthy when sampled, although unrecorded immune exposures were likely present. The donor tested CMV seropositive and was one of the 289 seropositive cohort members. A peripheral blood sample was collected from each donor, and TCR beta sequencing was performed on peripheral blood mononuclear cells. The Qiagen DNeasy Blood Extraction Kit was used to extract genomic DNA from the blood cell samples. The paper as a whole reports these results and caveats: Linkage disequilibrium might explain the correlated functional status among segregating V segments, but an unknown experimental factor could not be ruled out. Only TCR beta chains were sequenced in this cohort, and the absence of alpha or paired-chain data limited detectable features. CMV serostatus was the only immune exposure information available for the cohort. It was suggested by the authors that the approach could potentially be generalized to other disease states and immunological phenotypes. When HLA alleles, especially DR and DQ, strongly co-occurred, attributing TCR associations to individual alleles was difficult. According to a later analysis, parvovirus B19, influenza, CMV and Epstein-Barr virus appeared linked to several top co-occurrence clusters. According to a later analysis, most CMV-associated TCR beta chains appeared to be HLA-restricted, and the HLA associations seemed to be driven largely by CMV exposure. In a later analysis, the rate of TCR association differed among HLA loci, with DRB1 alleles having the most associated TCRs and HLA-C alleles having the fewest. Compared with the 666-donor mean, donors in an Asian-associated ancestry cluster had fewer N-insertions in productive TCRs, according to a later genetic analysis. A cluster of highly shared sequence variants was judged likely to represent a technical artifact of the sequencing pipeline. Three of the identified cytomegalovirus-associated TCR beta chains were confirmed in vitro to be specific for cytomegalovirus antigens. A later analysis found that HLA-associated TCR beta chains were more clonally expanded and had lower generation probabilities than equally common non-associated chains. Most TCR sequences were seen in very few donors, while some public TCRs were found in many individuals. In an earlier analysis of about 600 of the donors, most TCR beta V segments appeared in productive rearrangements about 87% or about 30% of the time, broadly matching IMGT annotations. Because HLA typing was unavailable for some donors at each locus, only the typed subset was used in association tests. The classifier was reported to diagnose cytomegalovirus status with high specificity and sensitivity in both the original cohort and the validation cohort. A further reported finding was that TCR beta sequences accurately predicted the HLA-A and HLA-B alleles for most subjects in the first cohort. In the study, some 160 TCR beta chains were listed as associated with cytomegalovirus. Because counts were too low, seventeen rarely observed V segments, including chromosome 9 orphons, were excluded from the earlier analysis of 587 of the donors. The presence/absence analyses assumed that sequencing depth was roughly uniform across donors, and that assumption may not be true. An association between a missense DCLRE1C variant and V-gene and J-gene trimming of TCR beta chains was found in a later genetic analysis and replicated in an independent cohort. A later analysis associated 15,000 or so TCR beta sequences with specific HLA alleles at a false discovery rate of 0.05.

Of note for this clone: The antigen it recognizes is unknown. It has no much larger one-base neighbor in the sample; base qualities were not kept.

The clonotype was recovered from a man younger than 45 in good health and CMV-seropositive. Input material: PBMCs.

Here the CDR3 is given as CASSPMGQAFSGANVLTF. The bases are TGTGCCAGTAGTCCCATGGGACAAGCCTTCTCTGGGGCCAACGTCCTGACTTTC. This chain joins TRBV19 to TRBJ2-6, and possibly TRBD1, on 6 matching bases. The germline V gene (reference sequence) supplies CDR1 LNHDA and CDR2 SQIVND. V loses 5 bases, J loses 0 bases, and the germline ends lie 17 bases apart. Including cysteine and phenylalanine, the CDR3 has 18 amino acids. Only the CDR3 part of the read is kept: 54 bases, read in frame from the first base.